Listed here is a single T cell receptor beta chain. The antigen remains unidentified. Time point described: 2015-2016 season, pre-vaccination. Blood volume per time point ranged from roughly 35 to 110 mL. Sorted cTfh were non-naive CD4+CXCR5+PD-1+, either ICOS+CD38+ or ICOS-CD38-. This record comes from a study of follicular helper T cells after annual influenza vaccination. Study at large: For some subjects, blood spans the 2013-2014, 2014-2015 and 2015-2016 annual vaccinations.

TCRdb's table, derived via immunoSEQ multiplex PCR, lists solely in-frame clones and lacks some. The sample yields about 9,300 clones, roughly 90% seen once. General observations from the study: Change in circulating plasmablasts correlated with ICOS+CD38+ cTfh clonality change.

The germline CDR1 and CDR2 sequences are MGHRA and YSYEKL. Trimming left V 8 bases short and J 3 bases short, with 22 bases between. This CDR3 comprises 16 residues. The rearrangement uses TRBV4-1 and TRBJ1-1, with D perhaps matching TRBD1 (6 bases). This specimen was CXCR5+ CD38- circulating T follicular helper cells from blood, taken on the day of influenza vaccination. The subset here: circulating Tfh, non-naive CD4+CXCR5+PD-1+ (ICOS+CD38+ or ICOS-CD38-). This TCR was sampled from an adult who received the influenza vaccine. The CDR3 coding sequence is TGCGCCAGCTCTACCGCAATTGACAGGTTTGACACTGAAGCTTTCTTT. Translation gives CASSTAIDRFDTEAFF.